This TCR beta chain was found in a study of T cells in tuberculosis. Broader study findings: Some low-affinity tetramer-binding T cells may be absent from this sample.

This CDR3 has 17 amino acids. Between the trimmed V and J ends, which lost 0 bases and 5 bases, there was a span of 19 bases. CDR1 LGHNA and CDR2 YNFKEQ come from the germline V gene. After thawing and overnight rest, PBMC were stained with GMM-loaded CD1B tetramer, viability dye and anti-CD3 for sorting. CD1B tetramers were loaded with Rhodococcus equi-derived C32 glucose monomycolate. Only in-frame clones appear in the TCRdb table, and some are missing; sequencing was by immunoSEQ multiplex PCR. The data show roughly 60,000 clones, around 86% seen once. The clonotype originates from an adult woman with latent tuberculosis. This sequence joins TRBV4-2 and TRBJ2-5; D unclear. Sequencing was carried out using CD1b-GMM tetramer-negative cells sorted from PBMCs. This CDR3 reads CASSQEVIGYTGETQYF. The CDR3 nucleotides read TGTGCCAGCAGCCAAGAGGTCATCGGGTATACCGGGGAGACCCAGTACTTC.